This note documents a single T cell receptor (beta chain) sequence. The record originates from a study of shared clonotypes between healthy human individuals. Profiling relied on immunoSEQ multiplex PCR, and the TCRdb table lists in-frame clones only, not all of them. Here the sample spans around 500,000 clones, around 75% being singletons. V lost 4 bases, J lost 8 bases, and 26 bases lay in between. The CDR3 extends over 17 amino acids. CDR1 and CDR2 (germline): MDHEN, SYDVKM. This sequence originates from a woman in her thirties or forties in good health. Some clones in this sample may be carry-over from other donors' samples. The V call is TRBV28, the J call TRBJ1-2, with D possibly being TRBD1 (6 bases). Specimen: PBMCs. Here the CDR3 reads CASSSFRIPGQTAGYTF. DNA of the CDR3: TGTGCCAGCAGTTCCTTCCGAATTCCTGGACAGACGGCGGGCTACACCTTC.